The rows below give T cell receptor beta chains drawn from one sample of a study of CD8 T cells in Susac syndrome. TCRdb passed the immunoSEQ multiplex PCR reads through MiXCR, listing each CDR3 protein once. This sample has some 180,000 distinct CDR3 sequences, with roughly 90% found just once. Sequencing was done on a sample of CD4+ T cells from PBMCs. All receptors derive from a human donor with Susac syndrome. Each CDR3 is given with its conserved first and last residue. Each record gives: D gene, J gene, V gene, clone size, CDR3 protein, CDR3 DNA. The D gene is left open where the match is weak. Clone size is shown for a subset of rows, as once, few, many or a class of expanded clone.

d_gene: .
j_gene: TRBJ1-2
v_gene: TRBV29-1
abundance: once
CDR3aa: CSVETAPNYGYTF
CDR3nt: TGCAGCGTTGAAACGGCCCCAAACTATGGCTACACCTTC

d_gene: .
j_gene: TRBJ2-3
v_gene: TRBV20-1
abundance: .
CDR3aa: CSAPRSDTQYF
CDR3nt: TGCAGTGCGCCGAGGTCAGATACGCAGTATTTT

d_gene: TRBD1
j_gene: TRBJ2-7
v_gene: TRBV2
abundance: .
CDR3aa: CASGGQGYEQYF
CDR3nt: TGTGCCAGCGGGGGACAGGGCTACGAGCAGTACTTC

d_gene: TRBD2
j_gene: TRBJ2-3
v_gene: TRBV6-5
abundance: .
CDR3aa: CASSVAGGGADTQYF
CDR3nt: TGTGCCAGCAGCGTTGCGGGAGGTGGGGCAGATACGCAGTATTTT

d_gene: TRBD2
j_gene: TRBJ2-3
v_gene: TRBV9
abundance: .
CDR3aa: CASSPQAGLTDTQYF
CDR3nt: TGTGCCAGCAGCCCTCAAGCGGGGCTCACAGATACGCAGTATTTT

d_gene: .
j_gene: TRBJ1-3
v_gene: TRBV18
abundance: .
CDR3aa: CASSPYSQGSRPGGNTIYF
CDR3nt: TGTGCCAGCTCACCATATTCGCAGGGATCTCGCCCTGGGGGAAACACCATATATTTT

d_gene: .
j_gene: TRBJ2-7
v_gene: TRBV4-1
abundance: .
CDR3aa: CASSQDGYQAYEQYF
CDR3nt: TGCGCCAGCAGCCAAGACGGTTACCAAGCCTACGAGCAGTACTTC

d_gene: .
j_gene: TRBJ2-5
v_gene: TRBV25-1
abundance: .
CDR3aa: CASSDFGRGRQETQYF
CDR3nt: TGTGCCAGCAGTGATTTTGGTAGGGGGAGGCAGGAGACCCAGTACTTC

d_gene: TRBD1
j_gene: TRBJ1-6
v_gene: TRBV6-5
abundance: .
CDR3aa: CASSYVRTGVKSPLHF
CDR3nt: TGTGCCAGCAGTTACGTCCGGACAGGGGTGAAATCACCCCTCCACTTT

d_gene: TRBD2
j_gene: TRBJ2-3
v_gene: TRBV6-2/TRBV6-3
abundance: few
CDR3aa: CARGPVLAGSTDTQYF
CDR3nt: TGTGCCAGGGGGCCGGTTCTAGCGGGATCCACAGATACGCAGTATTTT

d_gene: .
j_gene: TRBJ1-1
v_gene: TRBV19
abundance: .
CDR3aa: CASSNEGSITEAFF
CDR3nt: TGTGCCAGTAGTAATGAGGGGAGTATCACTGAAGCTTTCTTT

d_gene: .
j_gene: TRBJ2-5
v_gene: TRBV11-3
abundance: .
CDR3aa: CASSPADQETQYF
CDR3nt: TGTGCCAGCAGCCCTGCAGACCAAGAGACCCAGTACTTC

d_gene: TRBD2
j_gene: TRBJ2-3
v_gene: TRBV6-1
abundance: .
CDR3aa: CASSRGLAGEGDTQYF
CDR3nt: TGTGCCAGCAGTCGGGGACTAGCGGGAGAGGGAGATACGCAGTATTTT

d_gene: .
j_gene: TRBJ1-3
v_gene: TRBV30
abundance: .
CDR3aa: CAWTQKSGNTIYF
CDR3nt: TGTGCCTGGACCCAGAAGTCTGGAAACACCATATATTTT

d_gene: .
j_gene: TRBJ1-5
v_gene: TRBV28
abundance: .
CDR3aa: CASHREVGPSNQPQHF
CDR3nt: TGTGCCAGCCACAGGGAGGTAGGGCCTTCCAATCAGCCCCAGCATTTT

d_gene: TRBD1
j_gene: TRBJ1-1
v_gene: TRBV5-1
abundance: .
CDR3aa: CASSLAGGRTEAFF
CDR3nt: TGCGCCAGCAGCTTGGCAGGGGGCCGCACTGAAGCTTTCTTT

d_gene: TRBD1
j_gene: TRBJ1-3
v_gene: TRBV30
abundance: .
CDR3aa: CASRDRGGGNTIYF
CDR3nt: TGTGCCTCGAGGGACAGGGGAGGCGGAAACACCATATATTTT

d_gene: TRBD2
j_gene: TRBJ2-3
v_gene: TRBV9
abundance: once
CDR3aa: CASSATWTSGGSDTQYF
CDR3nt: TGTGCCAGCAGCGCGACCTGGACTAGCGGGGGGTCAGATACGCAGTATTTT

d_gene: TRBD2
j_gene: TRBJ2-3
v_gene: TRBV7-9
abundance: .
CDR3aa: CASSFGASGGTDTQYF
CDR3nt: TGTGCCAGCAGCTTCGGGGCTAGCGGGGGCACAGATACGCAGTATTTT

d_gene: TRBD1
j_gene: TRBJ2-6
v_gene: TRBV5-1
abundance: .
CDR3aa: CASSLVRARSGTGDRSGANVLTF
CDR3nt: TGCGCCAGCAGCTTGGTTCGTGCACGTAGCGGGACAGGGGATCGCTCTGGGGCCAACGTCCTGACTTTC

d_gene: TRBD1
j_gene: TRBJ1-4
v_gene: TRBV10-3
abundance: .
CDR3aa: CAANRGPLEKLFF
CDR3nt: TGTGCCGCCAACAGGGGCCCCCTTGAAAAACTGTTTTTT

d_gene: TRBD1
j_gene: TRBJ1-1
v_gene: TRBV18
abundance: .
CDR3aa: CASSQTGGQSTEAFF
CDR3nt: TGTGCCAGCTCACAAACAGGGGGCCAGAGCACTGAAGCTTTCTTT

d_gene: .
j_gene: TRBJ1-6
v_gene: TRBV7-2
abundance: .
CDR3aa: CASSNKPPGETYNSPLHF
CDR3nt: TGTGCCAGCAGCAACAAGCCACCAGGGGAAACCTATAATTCACCCCTCCACTTT

d_gene: .
j_gene: TRBJ2-5
v_gene: TRBV9
abundance: .
CDR3aa: CASSVAGGLRQETQYF
CDR3nt: TGTGCCAGCAGCGTAGCTGGGGGGCTGAGGCAAGAGACCCAGTACTTC

d_gene: TRBD1
j_gene: TRBJ2-7
v_gene: TRBV5-6
abundance: .
CDR3aa: CASSPLGQASGEQYF
CDR3nt: TGTGCCAGCAGCCCCCTGGGACAGGCCTCGGGTGAGCAGTACTTC

d_gene: .
j_gene: TRBJ1-2
v_gene: TRBV4-1
abundance: .
CDR3aa: CASSPSPALSAANYGYTF
CDR3nt: TGCGCCAGCAGCCCGAGCCCGGCTCTCTCTGCGGCTAACTATGGCTACACCTTC

d_gene: .
j_gene: TRBJ2-3
v_gene: TRBV12-5
abundance: .
CDR3aa: CASGLFSKAADTQYF
CDR3nt: TGTGCTAGTGGTTTGTTTTCGAAGGCGGCAGATACGCAGTATTTT

d_gene: .
j_gene: TRBJ1-3
v_gene: TRBV5-6
abundance: .
CDR3aa: CASSFTAWDSGNTIYF
CDR3nt: TGTGCCAGCAGCTTTACGGCCTGGGACTCTGGAAACACCATATATTTT

d_gene: TRBD2
j_gene: TRBJ2-1
v_gene: TRBV2
abundance: .
CDR3aa: CASTDSGRAYTYNEQFF
CDR3nt: TGTGCCAGCACTGATAGCGGGAGGGCCTACACTTACAATGAGCAGTTCTTC

d_gene: .
j_gene: TRBJ1-1
v_gene: TRBV9
abundance: .
CDR3aa: CASSVDQGGTEAFF
CDR3nt: TGTGCCAGCAGCGTAGATCAGGGCGGCACTGAAGCTTTCTTT

d_gene: .
j_gene: TRBJ2-1
v_gene: TRBV30
abundance: .
CDR3aa: CAWSGEGEQFF
CDR3nt: TGTGCCTGGAGTGGGGAAGGTGAGCAGTTCTTC

d_gene: TRBD1
j_gene: TRBJ2-2
v_gene: TRBV5-1
abundance: .
CDR3aa: CASSLAAGGTGELFF
CDR3nt: TGCGCCAGCAGCTTGGCGGCAGGGGGCACCGGGGAGCTGTTTTTT

d_gene: .
j_gene: TRBJ1-5
v_gene: TRBV10-1
abundance: .
CDR3aa: CASSESWAQPQHF
CDR3nt: TGCGCCAGCAGTGAGTCTTGGGCTCAGCCCCAGCATTTT

d_gene: .
j_gene: TRBJ2-5
v_gene: TRBV5-1
abundance: few
CDR3aa: CASSLAQETQYF
CDR3nt: TGTGCCAGCAGCTTAGCCCAAGAGACCCAGTACTTC

d_gene: .
j_gene: TRBJ1-2
v_gene: TRBV12-3/TRBV12-4
abundance: .
CDR3aa: CASSPPGRSGYTF
CDR3nt: TGTGCCAGCAGTCCCCCAGGACGTAGTGGCTACACCTTC

d_gene: .
j_gene: TRBJ2-1
v_gene: TRBV6-4
abundance: .
CDR3aa: CASWENEQFF
CDR3nt: TGTGCCAGCTGGGAGAATGAGCAGTTCTTC

d_gene: TRBD2
j_gene: TRBJ2-1
v_gene: TRBV11-2
abundance: .
CDR3aa: CASSRLATKQFYNEQFF
CDR3nt: TGTGCCAGCAGCCGACTAGCGACTAAGCAATTCTACAATGAGCAGTTCTTC

d_gene: .
j_gene: TRBJ2-1
v_gene: TRBV5-1
abundance: .
CDR3aa: CASSLAEVREDNEQFF
CDR3nt: TGCGCCAGCAGCTTGGCCGAGGTGAGGGAGGACAATGAGCAGTTCTTC

d_gene: .
j_gene: TRBJ2-7
v_gene: TRBV7-2
abundance: .
CDR3aa: CASSLEGRVSYEQYF
CDR3nt: TGTGCCAGCAGCTTAGAGGGCAGGGTCTCCTACGAGCAGTACTTC

d_gene: TRBD2
j_gene: TRBJ2-1
v_gene: TRBV20-1
abundance: once
CDR3aa: CSAVLAGYSSEQFF
CDR3nt: TGCAGTGCTGTCCTAGCGGGATACTCAAGTGAGCAGTTCTTC

d_gene: .
j_gene: TRBJ2-1
v_gene: TRBV20-1
abundance: .
CDR3aa: CSASVSETKQFF
CDR3nt: TGCAGTGCTAGCGTGTCTGAAACGAAGCAGTTCTTC

d_gene: TRBD2
j_gene: TRBJ2-2
v_gene: TRBV7-2
abundance: .
CDR3aa: CASSEQRGNTGELFF
CDR3nt: TGTGCCAGCAGCGAACAGCGGGGGAACACCGGGGAGCTGTTTTTT

d_gene: .
j_gene: TRBJ1-5
v_gene: TRBV19
abundance: .
CDR3aa: CASKLVDPNQPQHF
CDR3nt: TGTGCCAGTAAGTTAGTCGACCCCAATCAGCCCCAGCATTTT

d_gene: TRBD1
j_gene: TRBJ2-1
v_gene: TRBV20-1
abundance: .
CDR3aa: CSATGGSYNEQFF
CDR3nt: TGCAGTGCTACAGGGGGATCCTACAATGAGCAGTTCTTC

d_gene: .
j_gene: TRBJ1-5
v_gene: TRBV10-3
abundance: .
CDR3aa: CAISVHSNQPQHF
CDR3nt: TGTGCCATCAGTGTTCATAGTAATCAGCCCCAGCATTTT

d_gene: .
j_gene: TRBJ1-2
v_gene: TRBV5-1
abundance: once
CDR3aa: CASSLASYNYGYTF
CDR3nt: TGCGCCAGCAGCTTGGCCAGCTATAACTATGGCTACACCTTC

d_gene: .
j_gene: TRBJ2-7
v_gene: TRBV19
abundance: .
CDR3aa: CASRRDTPYEQYF
CDR3nt: TGTGCCAGTCGGAGGGACACTCCCTACGAGCAGTACTTC

d_gene: .
j_gene: TRBJ1-5
v_gene: TRBV21-1
abundance: .
CDR3aa: CACRDRRYQPQHF
CDR3nt: TGTGCCTGCAGGGACCGCAGGTATCAGCCCCAGCATTTT

d_gene: .
j_gene: TRBJ2-1
v_gene: TRBV7-9
abundance: .
CDR3aa: CASSLAFEQFF
CDR3nt: TGTGCCAGCAGCTTAGCTTTCGAGCAGTTCTTC